This TCR beta chain derives from a study of blood T cell repertoires in COVID-19. On the study more broadly: The United States, Italy and Spain provided the acute and convalescent COVID-19 samples. T cells, B-cell-depleted T cells, or PBMCs supplied cDNA or gDNA.

This CDR3 has 15 amino acids. Germline V gives CDR1 GTSNPN, CDR2 SVGIG (reference sequence). With 5 bases removed from V and 2 bases from J, the gap between germline ends came to 19 bases. Everyone who took part was roughly 18 to 89 years old, and they came from about two dozen US areas. Method: immunoSEQ multiplex PCR; TCRdb's copy keeps in-frame clones and lacks some. The profile covers some 130,000 clones, with approximately 86% appearing a single time and around 2.3% taken by the ten largest. The TCR originated in a woman in her forties or fifties who had recovered from COVID-19. This rearrangement joins TRBV30 to TRBJ2-7; D is perhaps TRBD2 (6 bases). Source material: PBMCs or T cells enriched from blood (not recorded which). The CDR3 here is CAWGRAGKPAYEQYF. The CDR3 nucleotides read TGTGCCTGGGGCCGCGCGGGAAAGCCCGCCTACGAGCAGTACTTC. Full variable domain (outside the CDR3, taken from reference TRBV30 and TRBJ2-7): SQTIHQWPATLVQPVGSPLSLECTVEGTSNPNLYWYRQAAGRGLQLLFYSVGIGQISSEVPQNLSASRPQDRQFILSSKKLLLSDSGFYLCAWGRAGKPAYEQYFGPGTRLTVT.